Each of the 5 T cell receptor beta chains below was sequenced from the same sample in a study of blood T cells in healthy people across ages. Primed by a sample-barcoded 5' primer and a J-beta primer mix, a second PCR proceeded for roughly 6 to 12 cycles. One entry per CDR3 protein, called by TCRdb with MiXCR from the 5' RACE reads. The sample includes 1.5 million to 1.8 million distinct CDR3 sequences, approximately 39% of them seen just once. Specimen: blood. These receptors came from a woman under 30 in good health.

V and J are TRBV28 and TRBJ2-5; TRBD2 matches 8 bases. Per the germline V gene, CDR1 is MDHEN and CDR2 is SYDVKM. Unmatched junction bases numbered 10, after V lost 3 bases and J lost 1 base. The CDR3 has 17 amino acids. The CDR3 DNA reads TGTGCCAGCAGTTTTGCCTCGGGACTAGATATCCAAGAGACCCAGTACTTC. Its translation is CASSFASGLDIQETQYF.

V gene TRBV10-3 combines with J gene TRBJ1-1, with D tentatively TRBD1 (5 bases). This CDR3 is built from 15 residues. V lost 3 bases, J lost 1 base, and 12 bases lay in between. Germline V gene data show CDR1 as ENHRY and CDR2 as SYGVKD. CDR3 sequence: CAISDPRVWNTEAFF. The DNA of the CDR3 is TGTGCCATCAGTGACCCCAGGGTCTGGAACACTGAAGCTTTCTTT.

This clonotype was seen more than once but under ten times. V is TRBV20-1 and J is TRBJ1-2; perhaps TRBD1 as D (5 bases). Looked up from germline, CDR1 is DFQATT and CDR2 is SNEGSKA (reference sequence). The CDR3 loop spans 16 amino acids. Deletions cut 2 bases from V and 8 bases from J, with 24 bases between. Here the CDR3 DNA reads TGCAGTGCTAGATCCCCCCCGGGGACGGGAGACGAGGGCTACACCTTC. Amino acids: CSARSPPGTGDEGYTF.

V gene TRBV20-1 combines with J gene TRBJ1-1, with TRBD1 matching over 8 bases. V was clipped by 5 bases and J by 11 bases; unmatched bases: 16. Germline CDR1 and CDR2: DFQATT and SNEGSKA (reference sequence). CDR3 size: 14 residues. The DNA of the CDR3 is TGCAGTGCTGGCCGTGATCCGGGACAGGCGGGGGCTTTCTTT. This translates into CSAGRDPGQAGAFF.

This clonotype was counted between two and nine times. The chain couples TRBV5-5 to TRBJ1-4; 10 bases line up with TRBD1. The CDR3 is made up of 16 amino acids. With 3 bases clipped from V and 6 bases from J, the junction kept 8 bases outside the gene matches. The germline gives CDR1 SGHKS, CDR2 YYEKEE (reference sequence). DNA of the CDR3: TGTGCCAGCAGCTGGGGGACAGGGGCATGGGATGAAAAACTGTTTTTT. As protein: CASSWGTGAWDEKLFF. The full variable domain, its missing parts supplied by reference TRBV5-5 and TRBJ1-4, is DAGVTQSPTHLIKTRGQQVTLRCSPISGHKSVSWYQQVLGQGPQFIFQYYEKEERGRGNFPDRFSARQFPNYSSELNVNALLLGDSALYLCASSWGTGAWDEKLFFGSGTQLSVL.